This T cell receptor (beta chain) derives from a study of T cells after yellow fever vaccination. Germline CDR1 DFQATT, CDR2 SNEGSKA (reference sequence). V lost 5 bases to trimming and J lost 1 base, with 11 bases between them. CDR3 length: 13 amino acids. TCRdb passed the 5' RACE reads through MiXCR, listing each CDR3 protein once. The sample contains about 630,000 distinct CDR3 sequences, 10% to 15% of which appear only once. Study results and caveats: Reappearance after the booster was seen for most primary-vaccination clones, at more than 95% CD4 and around 88% CD8.

As for this clonotype: The antigen is undetermined.

This specimen was PBMCs, taken on the day of the yellow fever booster vaccination. The chain carries TRBV20-1 and TRBJ2-5, with D uncertain. This TCR was sampled from a man younger than 45 who received the YFV17D yellow fever vaccine. CDR3 in amino acids: CSAAKESQETQYF. The CDR3 DNA reads TGCAGTGCTGCAAAAGAGTCCCAAGAGACCCAGTACTTC.